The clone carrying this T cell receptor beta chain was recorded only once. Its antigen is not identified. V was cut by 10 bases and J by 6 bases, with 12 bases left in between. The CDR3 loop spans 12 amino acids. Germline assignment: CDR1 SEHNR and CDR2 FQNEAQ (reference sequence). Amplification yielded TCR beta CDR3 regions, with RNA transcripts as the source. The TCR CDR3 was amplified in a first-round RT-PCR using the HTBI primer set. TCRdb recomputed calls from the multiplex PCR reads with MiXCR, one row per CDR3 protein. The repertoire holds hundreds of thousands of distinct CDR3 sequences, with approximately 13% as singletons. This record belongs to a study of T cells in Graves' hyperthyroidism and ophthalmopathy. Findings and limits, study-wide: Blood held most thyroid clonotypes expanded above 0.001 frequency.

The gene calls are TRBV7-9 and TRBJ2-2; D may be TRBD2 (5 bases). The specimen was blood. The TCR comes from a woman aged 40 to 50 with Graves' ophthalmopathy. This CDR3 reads CATADSPGELFF. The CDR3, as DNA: TGTGCCACCGCGGACTCACCCGGGGAGCTGTTTTTT. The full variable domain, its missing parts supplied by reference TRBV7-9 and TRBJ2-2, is DTGVSQNPRHKITKRGQNVTFRCDPISEHNRLYWYRQTLGQGPEFLTYFQNEAQLEKSRLLSDRFSAERPKGSFSTLEIQRTEQGDSAMYLCATADSPGELFFGEGSRLTVL.